The present TCR beta chain was sequenced within a study of regulatory T cells in long-lasting Graves disease. This clonotype was found many times. Its antigen remains unidentified. Broader study findings: Newly diagnosed Graves' patients had higher TCR diversity than persistent ones.

Arm-PCR of CDR3 regions with iRepertoire HTBI primers generated TCR beta libraries. TCRdb itself ran the multiplex PCR reads through MiXCR, one entry per CDR3 protein. The sample comprises approximately 350,000 distinct CDR3 sequences, roughly 12% of which are singletons, and under 20% rests with the top ten. Time point indicated: newly diagnosed GD, antithyroid drugs for less than 3 months. From PBMCs, RNA was extracted and then used to make the TCR library. These data were also reused for a study on T cells in Graves' hyperthyroidism and ophthalmopathy. That source adds: The definition of stable Graves' hyperthyroidism was no ophthalmopathy progression within 18 months.

Sequenced here: peripheral blood mononuclear cells (PBMCs), sampled at new diagnosis, from a patient treated with antithyroid drugs. The receptor was derived from a woman younger than 35 with Graves disease.

CDR3 bases: TGTGCCAGCAGCCGCCTGACAGGCTACGGAGGCTACACCTTC. Translated, it gives CASSRLTGYGGYTF. J is TRBJ1-2 and V is TRBV14, with TRBD1 as a possible D gene (6 bases). CDR1 is SGHDN and CDR2 is FVKESK in the germline V gene. Trimming cost V 4 bases and J 8 bases, with 17 bases left between them. The CDR3 is 14 residues long. The full variable domain, with the rest looked up from reference TRBV14 and TRBJ1-2, is EAGVTQFPSHSVIEKGQTVTLRCDPISGHDNLYWYRRVMGKEIKFLLHFVKESKQDESGMPNNRFLAERTGGTYSTLKVQPAELEDSGVYFCASSRLTGYGGYTFGSGTRLTVV.